This T cell receptor (beta chain) was found in a study of cytomegalovirus exposure and HLA in healthy donors. Whole-study context: Genetic ancestry analysis placed around 76% of the 300 to 500 donors that were genotyped in the Caucasian-associated cluster.

Remarks on this clone: Its antigen is not known.

Study results and caveats: The authors considered a cluster of highly shared sequence variants likely to be a sequencing artifact.

Germline values: CDR1 MNHEY, CDR2 SVGAGI. The CDR3 is made up of 15 amino acids. Trimming shortened V by 5 bases and J by 2 bases, and 13 bases separated the two germline ends. PCR was performed using 60 Vbeta and 13 Jbeta primers. TCRdb's table, derived via immunoSEQ multiplex PCR, lists solely in-frame clones and lacks some. This table holds roughly 75,000 clones. Sequencing was carried out using PBMCs. This chain joins TRBV6-5 and TRBJ1-3, with no clear D. This receptor was identified in a man between 40 and 49 years old in good health and CMV-seronegative. The CDR3 region has the DNA TGTGCCAGCAGTACCACCCGACACCCTGGAAACACCATATATTTT. It specifies CASSTTRHPGNTIYF.